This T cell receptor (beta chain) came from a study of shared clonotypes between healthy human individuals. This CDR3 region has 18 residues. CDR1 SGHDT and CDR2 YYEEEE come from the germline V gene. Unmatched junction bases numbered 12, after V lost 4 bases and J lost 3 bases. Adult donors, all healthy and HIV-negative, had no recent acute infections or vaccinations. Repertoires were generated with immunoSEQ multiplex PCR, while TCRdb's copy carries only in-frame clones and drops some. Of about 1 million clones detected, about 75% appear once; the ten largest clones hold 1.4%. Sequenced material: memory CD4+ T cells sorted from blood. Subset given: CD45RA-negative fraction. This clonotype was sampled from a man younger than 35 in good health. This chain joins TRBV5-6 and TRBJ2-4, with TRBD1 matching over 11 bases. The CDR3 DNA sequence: TGTGCCAGCAGCCCCGGGACAGGGGGGTCGGTTGGCAAAAACATTCAGTACTTC. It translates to CASSPGTGGSVGKNIQYF.